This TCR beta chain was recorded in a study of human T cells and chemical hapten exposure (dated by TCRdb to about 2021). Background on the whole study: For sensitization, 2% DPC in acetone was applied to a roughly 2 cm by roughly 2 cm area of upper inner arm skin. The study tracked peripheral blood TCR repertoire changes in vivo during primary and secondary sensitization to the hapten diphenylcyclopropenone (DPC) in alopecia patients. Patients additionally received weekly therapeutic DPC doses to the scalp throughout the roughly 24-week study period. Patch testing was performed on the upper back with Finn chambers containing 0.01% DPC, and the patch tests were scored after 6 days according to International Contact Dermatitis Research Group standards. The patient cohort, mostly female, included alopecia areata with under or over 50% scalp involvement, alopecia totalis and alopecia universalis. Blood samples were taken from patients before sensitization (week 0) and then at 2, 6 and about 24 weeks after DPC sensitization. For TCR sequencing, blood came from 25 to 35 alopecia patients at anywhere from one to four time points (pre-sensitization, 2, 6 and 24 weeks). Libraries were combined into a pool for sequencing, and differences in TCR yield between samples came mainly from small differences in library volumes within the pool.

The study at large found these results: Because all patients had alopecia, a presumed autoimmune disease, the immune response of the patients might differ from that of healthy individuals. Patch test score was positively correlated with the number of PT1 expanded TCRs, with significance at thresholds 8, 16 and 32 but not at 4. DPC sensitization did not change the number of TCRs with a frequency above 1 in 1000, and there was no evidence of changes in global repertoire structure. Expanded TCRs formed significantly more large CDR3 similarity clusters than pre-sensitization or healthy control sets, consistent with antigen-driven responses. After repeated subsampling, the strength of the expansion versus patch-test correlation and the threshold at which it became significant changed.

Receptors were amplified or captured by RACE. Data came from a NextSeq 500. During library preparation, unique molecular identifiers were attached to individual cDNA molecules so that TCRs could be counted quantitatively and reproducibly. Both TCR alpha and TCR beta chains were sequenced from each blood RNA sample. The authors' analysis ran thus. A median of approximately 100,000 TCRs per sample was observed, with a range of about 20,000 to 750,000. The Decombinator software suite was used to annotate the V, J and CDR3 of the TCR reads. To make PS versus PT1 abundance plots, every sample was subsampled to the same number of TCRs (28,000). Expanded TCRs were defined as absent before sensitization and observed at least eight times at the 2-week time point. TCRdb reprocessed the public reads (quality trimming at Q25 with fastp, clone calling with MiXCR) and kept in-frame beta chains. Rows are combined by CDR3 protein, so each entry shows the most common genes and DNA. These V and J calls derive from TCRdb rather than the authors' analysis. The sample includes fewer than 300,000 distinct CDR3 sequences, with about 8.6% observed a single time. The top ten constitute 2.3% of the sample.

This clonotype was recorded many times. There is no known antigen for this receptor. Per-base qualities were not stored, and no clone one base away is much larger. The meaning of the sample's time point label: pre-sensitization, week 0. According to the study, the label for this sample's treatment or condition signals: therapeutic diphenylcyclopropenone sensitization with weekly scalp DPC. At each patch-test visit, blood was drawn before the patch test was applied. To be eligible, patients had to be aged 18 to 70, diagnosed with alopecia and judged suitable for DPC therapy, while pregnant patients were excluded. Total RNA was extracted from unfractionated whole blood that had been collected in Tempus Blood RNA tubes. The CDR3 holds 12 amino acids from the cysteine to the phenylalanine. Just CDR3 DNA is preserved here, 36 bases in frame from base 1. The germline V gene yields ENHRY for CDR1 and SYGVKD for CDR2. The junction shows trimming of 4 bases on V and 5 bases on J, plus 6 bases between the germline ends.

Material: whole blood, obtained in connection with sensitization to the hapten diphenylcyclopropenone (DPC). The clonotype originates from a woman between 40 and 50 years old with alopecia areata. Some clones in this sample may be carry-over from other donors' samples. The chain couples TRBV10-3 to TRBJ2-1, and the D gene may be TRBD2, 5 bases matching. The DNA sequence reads TGTGCCATCAGTGCGGGAAACAATGAGCAGTTCTTC. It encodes CAISAGNNEQFF.